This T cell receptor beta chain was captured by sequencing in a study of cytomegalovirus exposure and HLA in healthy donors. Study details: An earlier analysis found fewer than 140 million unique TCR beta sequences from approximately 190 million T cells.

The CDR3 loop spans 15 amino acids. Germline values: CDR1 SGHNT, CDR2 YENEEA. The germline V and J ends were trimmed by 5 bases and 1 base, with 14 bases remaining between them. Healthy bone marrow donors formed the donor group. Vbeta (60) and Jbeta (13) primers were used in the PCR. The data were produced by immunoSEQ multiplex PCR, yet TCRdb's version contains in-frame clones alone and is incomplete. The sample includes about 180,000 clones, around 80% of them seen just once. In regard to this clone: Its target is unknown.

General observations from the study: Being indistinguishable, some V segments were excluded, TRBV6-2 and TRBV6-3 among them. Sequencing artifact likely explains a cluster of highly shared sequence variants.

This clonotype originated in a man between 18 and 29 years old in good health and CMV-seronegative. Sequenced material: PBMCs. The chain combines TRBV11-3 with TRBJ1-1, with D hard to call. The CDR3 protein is CASSPYGLGNTEAFF. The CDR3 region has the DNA TGTGCCAGCAGCCCCTATGGACTTGGGAACACTGAAGCTTTCTTT.